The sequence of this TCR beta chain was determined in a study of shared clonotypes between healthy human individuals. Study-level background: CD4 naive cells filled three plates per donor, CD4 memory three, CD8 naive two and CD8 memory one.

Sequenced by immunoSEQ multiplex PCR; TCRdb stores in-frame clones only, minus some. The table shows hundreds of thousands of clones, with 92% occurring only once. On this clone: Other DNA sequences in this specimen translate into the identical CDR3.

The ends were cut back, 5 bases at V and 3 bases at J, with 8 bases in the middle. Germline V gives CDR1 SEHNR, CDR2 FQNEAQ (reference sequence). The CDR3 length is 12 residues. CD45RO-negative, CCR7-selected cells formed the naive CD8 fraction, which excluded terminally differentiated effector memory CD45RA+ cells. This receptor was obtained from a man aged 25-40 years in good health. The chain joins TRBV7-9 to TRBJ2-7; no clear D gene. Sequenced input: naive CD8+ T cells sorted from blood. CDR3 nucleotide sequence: TGTGCCAGCAGCCCAACAAGCTACGAGCAGTACTTC. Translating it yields CASSPTSYEQYF.